The 19 T cell receptor beta chains below were found in one sample sequenced in a study of shared clonotypes between healthy human individuals. The table came from immunoSEQ multiplex PCR; TCRdb's copy has only in-frame clones and leaves some out. The sample records hundreds of thousands of clones, 90% to 96% being singletons. The sequenced sample was naive CD4+ T cells sorted from blood. Sample subset: CD45RA+ positively selected. The receptor set was obtained from a woman under 40 in good health.

This clone appeared a single time. The chain uses TRBV30 and TRBJ2-1; 8 bases match TRBD1. This CDR3 region has 12 residues. CDR1 and CDR2 from the germline V gene are GTSNPN and SVGIG (reference sequence). J lost 7 bases, V lost 7 bases, and 6 bases had no gene match. The DNA for the CDR3 is TGTGCCTCGGACAGGGAACAAAATGAGCAGTTCTTC. This gives the protein CASDREQNEQFF.

CDR3 in amino acids: CASSYRDIKYF. DNA of the CDR3: TGTGCCAGCAGTTACAGGGACATCAAGTACTTC. The chain carries TRBV6-5 and TRBJ2-7, with TRBD1 as a possible D gene (6 bases). This CDR3 is built from 11 residues. Looked up from germline, CDR1 is MNHEY and CDR2 is SVGAGI. V was cut by 2 bases and J by 11 bases, with 10 bases left in between.

This clone was observed once. The V call is TRBV11-2, the J call TRBJ2-5, with D uncertain. The CDR3 has 14 amino acids. Deletions cut 1 base from V and 5 bases from J, with 11 bases between. Germline V lookup: CDR1 SGHAT, CDR2 FQNNGV. The CDR3 is CASSLVSGVETQYF. CDR3 DNA sequence: TGTGCCAGCAGCTTAGTATCAGGTGTGGAGACCCAGTACTTC.

The chain employs TRBV5-6 and TRBJ2-7; possibly TRBD1 or TRBD2 for D (5 bases each). This CDR3 region has 12 residues. V was clipped by 4 bases and J by 5 bases, with 10 bases between them. Germline assignment: CDR1 SGHDT and CDR2 YYEEEE. The CDR3 region is CASSLGTHEQYF. The CDR3 nucleotides read TGTGCCAGCAGCCTTGGGACCCACGAGCAGTACTTC.

J is TRBJ2-3 and V is TRBV19, with D unclear. Between the trimmed V and J ends, which lost 5 bases and 0 bases, there was a span of 9 bases. The CDR3 is made up of 14 amino acids. Germline V CDR1 and CDR2: LNHDA, SQIVND (reference sequence). The CDR3 is CASSQTSSTDTQYF. The CDR3 region has the DNA TGTGCCAGTAGTCAAACATCTAGCACAGATACGCAGTATTTT.

This rearrangement joins TRBV27 to TRBJ1-2; TRBD1 matches 10 bases. The ends lost 6 bases at V and 8 bases at J; junction bases unmatched: 12. Germline CDR1 MNHEY, CDR2 SMNVEV (reference sequence). The CDR3 covers 15 residues. CDR3: CASRSTGQGFRGYTF. The CDR3 DNA follows: TGTGCCAGCAGATCCACGGGACAGGGGTTCAGAGGCTACACCTTC.

J is TRBJ2-5 and V is TRBV7-9; possibly TRBD1 or TRBD2 for D (6 bases each). This CDR3 is 14 amino acids long. CDR1 SEHNR and CDR2 FQNEAQ come from the germline V gene (reference sequence). V was shortened by 1 base and J by 4 bases, with 10 bases between the two germline ends. The CDR3 is CASSLGGAGETQYF. CDR3 DNA: TGTGCCAGCAGCTTAGGGGGGGCTGGAGAGACCCAGTACTTC.

The J gene is TRBJ2-7, the V gene TRBV18; tentative D call: TRBD1 (6 bases). CDR1 is KGHSH, CDR2 LQKENI, per germline. Between the trimmed V and J ends, which lost 5 bases and 0 bases, there was a span of 14 bases. The CDR3 spans 15 residues. CDR3: CASSSQGRFSYEQYF. Here the CDR3 DNA reads TGTGCCAGCTCATCACAGGGACGTTTCTCCTACGAGCAGTACTTC.

The J gene is TRBJ2-7, the V gene TRBV27; D is tentatively TRBD1 or TRBD2 (6 bases each). V was shortened by 4 bases and J by 3 bases, with 13 bases between the two germline ends. Germline values: CDR1 MNHEY, CDR2 SMNVEV (reference sequence). This CDR3 is built from 14 residues. Here the CDR3 DNA reads TGTGCCAGCAGTTCGAGAGGGGGGAGCTACGAGCAGTACTTC. Translated: CASSSRGGSYEQYF.

The chain recombines TRBV5-5 with TRBJ2-7, with D unresolved. This CDR3 region has 12 residues. Germline lookup yields CDR1 SGHKS and CDR2 YYEKEE (reference sequence). V lost 5 bases to trimming and J lost 5 bases, with 11 bases between them. CDR3 nucleotide sequence: TGTGCCAGCAGTTATAGTCTGGACGAGCAGTACTTC. Translated, it gives CASSYSLDEQYF.

Only a few counts were recorded for this clone. The gene calls are TRBV5-1 and TRBJ1-1; no reliable D call. This CDR3 region has 13 residues. The V end was cut by 0 bases, the J end by 0 bases, with 3 bases between. Per the germline V gene, CDR1 is SGHRS and CDR2 is YFSETQ. The CDR3 DNA follows: TGCGCCAGCAGCTTGGACATGAACACTGAAGCTTTCTTT. This gives the protein CASSLDMNTEAFF. The whole variable domain, filled in from reference TRBV5-1 and TRBJ1-1, reads KAGVTQTPRYLIKTRGQQVTLSCSPISGHRSVSWYQQTPGQGLQFLFEYFSETQRNKGNFPGRFSGRQFSNSRSEMNVSTLELGDSALYLCASSLDMNTEAFFGQGTRLTVV.

V is TRBV7-2 and J is TRBJ1-2; possibly TRBD1 for D (5 bases). This CDR3 is built from 14 residues. Trimming stripped 5 bases from V and 10 bases from J, with 20 bases between. Looked up from germline, CDR1 is SGHTA and CDR2 is FQGNSA. The CDR3 DNA reads TGTGCCAGCAGCGGGACCGGGACGGAGGGTGCCTACACCTTC. This encodes CASSGTGTEGAYTF.

This chain uses TRBV30 with TRBJ2-5; perhaps TRBD1 as D (6 bases). Judging by the DNA end, TRBJ2-7 fits better; the J call may be wrong. The CDR3 is made up of 13 amino acids. The germline gives CDR1 GTSNPN, CDR2 SVGIG (reference sequence). The CDR3 loop reads CAWSTSQGHEQYF. In DNA form, the CDR3 reads TGTGCCTGGAGTACCTCACAGGGTCACGAGCAGTACTTC.

The V call is TRBV6-6, the J call TRBJ2-5; 14 bases align to TRBD2. Germline V gives CDR1 MNHNY, CDR2 SVGAGI (reference sequence). There are 15 residues in the CDR3. Germline trimming cut 5 bases from V and 5 bases from J; bases unmatched to any gene: 4. In nucleotides, the CDR3 is TGTGCCAGCAGTCCGCGGACTAGCGGGAGGGAGACCCAGTACTTC. Translating gives CASSPRTSGRETQYF.

The CDR3 DNA reads TGCGCCAGCAGCCCCTGGGGAGGGGGCAGAACAGATACGCAGTATTTT. Residues: CASSPWGGGRTDTQYF. The gene calls are TRBV5-1 and TRBJ2-3; D is tentatively TRBD1 or TRBD2 (7 bases each). The V and J ends lost 4 bases and 3 bases respectively, with 18 bases between them. Germline CDR1 reads SGHRS; CDR2 reads YFSETQ. CDR3 size: 16 residues.

This chain uses TRBV30 with TRBJ1-1; a possible D gene is TRBD1 (5 bases). V was clipped by 0 bases and J by 0 bases, with 11 bases between them. CDR1 is GTSNPN and CDR2 is SVGIG in the germline V gene (reference sequence). The CDR3 extends over 15 amino acids. Written as DNA, the CDR3 is TGTGCCTGGAGTGTACTAAGGGGCATGAACACTGAAGCTTTCTTT. As protein: CAWSVLRGMNTEAFF.

The chain is built from TRBV10-3 and TRBJ2-1, with TRBD2 identical over 12 bases. Germline V gene sequence: CDR1 ENHRY, CDR2 SYGVKD. The V and J ends lost 5 bases and 7 bases, in that order; junction bases with no gene match: 6. This CDR3 contains 15 residues. As DNA, the CDR3 is TGTGCCATCAGTTTCCTAGCGGGAGGGCATAATGAGCAGTTCTTC. Its protein is CAISFLAGGHNEQFF.

The CDR3 loop reads CATSKTGTSEAFF. For the CDR3, the DNA is TGTGCCACCAGCAAAACCGGGACAAGTGAAGCTTTCTTT. This sequence joins TRBV15 and TRBJ1-1; weak D call: TRBD1 (6 bases). The germline V and J ends were trimmed by 4 bases and 7 bases, with 13 bases remaining between them. Germline V gene data show CDR1 as LNHNV and CDR2 as YYDKDF (reference sequence). The CDR3 spans 13 residues.

V usage is TRBV30 and J usage is TRBJ2-7; no firm D call. The CDR3 has 13 residues. Germline lookup yields CDR1 GTSNPN and CDR2 SVGIG (reference sequence). The V end lost 6 bases, the J end lost 6 bases, and 18 bases lay between the germline ends. This chain's CDR3 is CACAQDHFSEQYF. In DNA, the CDR3 is TGTGCCTGTGCTCAAGACCACTTTAGCGAGCAGTACTTC.